Sequencing of this TCR delta chain was carried out in a study of gamma-delta T cells after stem cell transplantation (dated by TCRdb to about 2016). Reading the germline V gene gives CDR1 GEAIGNYY and CDR2 EKD. V and J are trimmed by 3 bases and 2 bases, and the gene matches miss 7 bases of the junction. The CDR3 numbers 16 residues from cysteine through phenylalanine. Only the CDR3 DNA stays, 48 bases, in frame from base 1. Library generation was performed with RT-PCR. The sample was run on an Illumina MiSeq. TCRdb processed the public reads again with the CATT caller, after which rows with matching DNA were combined. This sample has some 1,800 delta-chain clones in its table, and 5.1% of those were observed once. The ten largest clones capture just over 50% of the sample. About this clone: Its antigen remains undetermined. A far bigger clonotype differs at one base, so this is likely a read error. Other DNA sequences in the same sample also yield this CDR3.

This sequence originates from a human donor. It is not recorded whose cells these are; they may come from a transplant donor. This chain joins TRDV2 to TRDJ1; 11 central nucleotides agree with TRDD3. Sequenced material: gamma-delta T cells. In nucleotides, the sequence is TGTGCCTGTGACTTATTGGGGGATACGGAGACCGATAAACTCATCTTT. It codes for CACDLLGDTETDKLIF.